These 20 T cell receptor beta chains were sequenced from one sample in a study of CD8 T cells in ankylosing spondylitis. TCRdb passed the 5' RACE reads through MiXCR, listing each CDR3 protein once. The sample holds some 37,000 distinct CDR3 sequences; about 15% are singletons and the top ten take roughly 45%. Sequences were obtained from blood. The origin of the receptors is a male donor with ankylosing spondylitis or in good health (not recorded which).

J is TRBJ2-2 and V is TRBV2, with D unclear. Germline V gene data show CDR1 as SNHLY and CDR2 as FYNNEI. CDR3 length: 13 residues. The V end lost 4 bases, the J end lost 7 bases, and 10 bases lay between the germline ends. The CDR3 DNA is TGTGCCAGCAGTGTACTGGGTGGCGGGGAGCTGTTTTTT. It specifies CASSVLGGGELFF.

This chain connects TRBV20-1 to TRBJ1-5; 7 nucleotides align to TRBD1. V shed 3 bases, J shed 2 bases, and the junction held 7 bases outside the gene matches. The CDR3 runs 15 residues. The germline V gene has CDR1 DFQATT and CDR2 SNEGSKA (reference sequence). CDR3 amino acids: CSARTGNAGNQPQHF. In DNA form, the CDR3 reads TGCAGTGCTAGGACAGGGAATGCGGGCAATCAGCCCCAGCATTTT.

V usage is TRBV7-9 and J usage is TRBJ2-2; 11 bases match TRBD1. Germline values: CDR1 SEHNR, CDR2 FQNEAQ (reference sequence). V dropped 3 bases and J dropped 2; count of bases not matched to a gene: 2. The length of the CDR3 is 16 residues. The CDR3 DNA reads as TGTGCCAGCAGCTTTAGGACAGGGGGCAACACCGGGGAGCTGTTTTTT. Translated, it gives CASSFRTGGNTGELFF.

This clonotype was found a few times. This rearrangement joins TRBV5-1 to TRBJ1-1; weak D call: TRBD1 (6 bases). V was pared by 4 bases and J by 4 bases, with 14 bases between. The CDR3 is made up of 14 amino acids. Looked up from germline, CDR1 is SGHRS and CDR2 is YFSETQ. CDR3 DNA: TGCGCCAGCAGCCCAAACTCCAGGGGCACTGAAGCTTTCTTT. Amino acids: CASSPNSRGTEAFF.

This rearrangement joins TRBV12-3 or TRBV12-4 to TRBJ2-3, with a possible D match to TRBD2 (5 bases). CDR3 length: 15 amino acids. The germline V and J ends were trimmed by 6 bases and 5 bases, with 18 bases remaining between them. The CDR3 nucleotides read TGTGCCAGCAGCTTCTTCCACAATGCGGGAGATACGCAGTATTTT. This codes for CASSFFHNAGDTQYF.

The V gene is TRBV6-2 or TRBV6-3, the J gene TRBJ2-1, with D unclear. V was clipped by 4 bases and J by 10 bases, with 14 bases between them. CDR1 is MNHEY, CDR2 SVGEGT, per germline. The CDR3 has 13 amino acids. The CDR3 DNA is TGTGCCAGCAGTTCCCAATTGTCTGGGGAGCAGTTCTTC. Its protein product is CASSSQLSGEQFF.

This clonotype was observed a few times. The rearrangement joins TRBV20-1 to TRBJ2-7; TRBD2 matches at 11 bases. Germline V gene lookup returns CDR1 DFQATT and CDR2 SNEGSKA (reference sequence). The length of the CDR3 is 14 residues. V was pared by 6 bases and J by 3 bases, with 7 bases of the junction left unmatched. CDR3 loop: CSALGLADNYEQYF. The CDR3 bases are TGCAGTGCGCTGGGACTAGCGGATAACTACGAGCAGTACTTC.

This clonotype was picked up a small number of times. The chain combines TRBV20-1 with TRBJ2-2, with 8 bases identical to TRBD2. CDR3 length equals 14 residues. V lost 4 bases to trimming and J lost 5 bases; unmatched junction nucleotides: 6. Germline assignment: CDR1 DFQATT and CDR2 SNEGSKA (reference sequence). The CDR3 sequence is CSATREGMTGELFF. CDR3 nucleotides: TGCAGTGCTACCCGGGAGGGAATGACCGGGGAGCTGTTTTTT.

This chain connects TRBV6-2 or TRBV6-3 to TRBJ2-1, with a weak D call TRBD1 (5 bases). The CDR3 has 14 amino acids. V was trimmed by 4 bases and J by 4 bases, leaving 11 bases between them. Germline assignment: CDR1 MNHEY and CDR2 SVGEGT. CDR3 amino acids: CASSLGAAYNEQFF. CDR3 coding DNA: TGTGCCAGCAGTTTAGGGGCCGCTTACAATGAGCAGTTCTTC.

This rearrangement joins TRBV27 to TRBJ2-3; maybe TRBD1 (5 bases). The CDR3 extends over 15 amino acids. Germline V gene data show CDR1 as MNHEY and CDR2 as SMNVEV (reference sequence). Trimming left V 1 base short and J 2 bases short, with 10 bases between. CDR3 sequence reads: CASSLFRGTTDTQYF. The CDR3 coding sequence is TGTGCCAGCAGTTTATTTAGGGGCACCACAGATACGCAGTATTTT.

Only a few counts were recorded for this clonotype. The V and J genes are TRBV12-3 or TRBV12-4 and TRBJ1-6; D is uncertain. Trimming shortened V by 1 base and J by 7 bases, and 5 bases separated the two germline ends. This CDR3 spans 13 amino acids. DNA of the CDR3: TGTGCCAGCAGTTTAGGAGGGAATTCACCCCTCCACTTT. This translates into CASSLGGNSPLHF.

This clonotype was detected only a few times. The chain employs TRBV24-1 and TRBJ2-5; D ambiguous. Germline CDR1 and CDR2: KGHDR and SFDVKD. V was clipped by 7 bases and J by 0 bases, with 8 bases between them. This CDR3 spans 13 amino acids. CDR3 nucleotides: TGTGCCACCAGCCCAGAAAACCAAGAGACCCAGTACTTC. Translated, it gives CATSPENQETQYF.

V gene TRBV5-1 combines with J gene TRBJ2-2; D not certain. The V gene lost 0 bases and the J gene lost 7 bases, with 7 bases spanning the gap. Germline assignment: CDR1 SGHRS and CDR2 YFSETQ. CDR3 length: 13 residues. CDR3 bases: TGCGCCAGCAGCTTGGCTCCGGGCGGGGAGCTGTTTTTT. This gives the protein CASSLAPGGELFF. Full variable domain (outside the CDR3, taken from reference TRBV5-1 and TRBJ2-2): KAGVTQTPRYLIKTRGQQVTLSCSPISGHRSVSWYQQTPGQGLQFLFEYFSETQRNKGNFPGRFSGRQFSNSRSEMNVSTLELGDSALYLCASSLAPGGELFFGEGSRLTVL.

This sequence joins TRBV20-1 and TRBJ1-4; 7 nucleotides match TRBD1. Trimming at V came to 0 bases and at J to 8 bases, leaving 6 bases not matched to a gene. CDR1 is DFQATT, CDR2 SNEGSKA, per germline (reference sequence). The CDR3 has 14 residues. The CDR3 DNA is TGCAGTGCTAGAGAGAGGGGGCTAGGAGAAAAACTGTTTTTT. This encodes CSARERGLGEKLFF.

V usage is TRBV12-3 or TRBV12-4 and J usage is TRBJ2-4; unclear D gene. V lost 2 bases and J lost 6, with 8 bases in between. This CDR3 is built from 13 residues. CDR3 residues: CASSLRAANIQYF. The CDR3 region has the DNA TGTGCCAGCAGTTTACGGGCGGCAAACATTCAGTACTTC.

The chain has TRBV5-5 and TRBJ2-1; D may match TRBD1 or TRBD2 (5 bases each). From germline, CDR1 is SGHKS and CDR2 YYEKEE (reference sequence). The V and J ends lost 5 bases and 0 bases respectively, with 12 bases between them. The CDR3 is made up of 15 amino acids. CDR3 region: CASSNAGSSYNEQFF. CDR3 DNA: TGTGCCAGCAGTAACGCAGGGAGCTCCTACAATGAGCAGTTCTTC.

The J gene is TRBJ2-2, the V gene TRBV20-1; TRBD1 matches at 8 bases. The junction had 6 bases not matched to a gene; V was cut back by 6 bases and J by 0 bases. Per the germline V gene, CDR1 is DFQATT and CDR2 is SNEGSKA (reference sequence). CDR3 size: 15 residues. The CDR3 sequence: CSATDRGANTGELFF. The CDR3 coding sequence is TGCAGTGCCACCGACAGGGGCGCGAACACCGGGGAGCTGTTTTTT.

This clonotype was counted a few times. The chain joins TRBV29-1 to TRBJ2-1, with D tentatively TRBD1 or TRBD2 (5 bases each). Germline assignment: CDR1 SQVTM and CDR2 ANQGSEA. Trimming shortened V by 3 bases and J by 7 bases, and 16 bases separated the two germline ends. This CDR3 has 14 amino acids. CDR3 bases: TGCAGCGTTGATGGGACCAGTCTGCGAAATGAGCAGTTCTTC. It translates to CSVDGTSLRNEQFF.

This clonotype has a handful of counts. This rearrangement joins TRBV9 to TRBJ2-7; 10 bases are shared with TRBD2. The CDR3 length is 14 residues. CDR1 and CDR2 (germline): SGDLS, YYNGEE. J lost 6 bases, V lost 3 bases, and 6 bases had no gene match. CDR3 amino acids: CASSGSGRKGEQYF. CDR3 DNA: TGTGCCAGCAGCGGTAGCGGGAGGAAAGGCGAGCAGTACTTC.

V and J are TRBV6-5 and TRBJ1-4, with 9 bases lining up with TRBD1. The V and J ends lost 4 bases and 8 bases, in that order; junction bases with no gene match: 8. CDR3 length equals 15 residues. In germline, CDR1 is MNHEY, CDR2 SVGAGI. CDR3: CASSSAPGTGEKLFF. The CDR3 region has the DNA TGTGCCAGCAGTTCCGCCCCCGGGACAGGGGAAAAACTGTTTTTT.